This T cell receptor beta chain appears in the sequencing data of a study of metastatic and nonmetastatic thyroid tumors. The V gene end was trimmed by 5 bases and the J gene end by 4 bases; junction bases not matched to a gene: 6. The CDR3 totals 14 residues. Germline V lookup: CDR1 SGHTA, CDR2 FQGNSA. With MiXCR, TCRdb called clones anew from the PCR reads. Of approximately 13,000 clones listed, roughly 28% are singletons. None of the patients had undergone any treatment ahead of thyroid surgery. This TCR was sampled from a female donor with papillary thyroid cancer or a benign thyroid nodule (not recorded which). Some clones in this sample may be carry-over from other donors' samples. Sequenced: blood. The chain has TRBV7-2 and TRBJ1-2, with TRBD1 matching 8 bases. CDR3 sequence reads: CASSVDQGAYGYTF. Here the CDR3 DNA reads TGTGCCAGCAGCGTAGACCAGGGGGCCTATGGCTACACCTTC.